The rows below give T cell receptor beta chains drawn from one sample of a study of cytomegalovirus exposure and HLA in healthy donors. The protocol was immunoSEQ multiplex PCR, while the TCRdb copy is restricted to in-frame clones and leaves out a portion. The sample contains some 190,000 clones, about four fifths of which appear only once. The specimen was PBMCs. The origin of the receptors is a young man in good health and CMV-seronegative. Each CDR3 is given with its conserved first and last residue. D genes are given only for firm matches. The listing skips clone size in some rows; elsewhere it reads once, few, many or a size class.

-	TRBV4-1	-	TRBJ2-5	TGCGCCAGCAGCCAAGAACTACTCGGTACCTACCAAGAGACCCAGTACTTC	CASSQELLGTYQETQYF
-	TRBV25-1	-	TRBJ2-5	TGTGCCAGCAGTGAATCTGTGGCCCAAGAGACCCAGTACTTC	CASSESVAQETQYF
TRBD1	TRBV5-1	-	TRBJ1-2	TGCGCCAGCAGCCTACGACAGGGGGAAGATGGCTACACCTTC	CASSLRQGEDGYTF
TRBD1	TRBV5-4	-	TRBJ1-2	TGTGCCAGCAGCTCACCGGGACAGGGGGCAAAGGGCTACACCTTC	CASSSPGQGAKGYTF
TRBD1	TRBV5-1	-	TRBJ2-1	TGCGCCAGCACGGAGAGGGGGCGAGTCAATGAGCAGTTCTTC	CASTERGRVNEQFF
-	TRBV4-3	few	TRBJ1-4	TGCGCCAGCAGCCAAGATAAGCCCCCCGCAGGGGAAAATGAAAAACTGTTTTTT	CASSQDKPPAGENEKLFF
TRBD2	TRBV9	-	TRBJ2-1	TGTGCCAGCAGCGTAGTAAGTATGGGACTAGCAAACAATGAGCAGTTCTTC	CASSVVSMGLANNEQFF
TRBD1	TRBV7-2	-	TRBJ1-1	TGTGCCAGCAGCTTAGTTGGCAGGGGGCTTGCTTTTGATGAAGCTTTCTTT	CASSLVGRGLAFDEAFF
TRBD2	TRBV30	once	TRBJ2-2	TGTGCCTGGAGTCAGACTAGCGGGAGAAGGTCCGGGGAGCTGTTTTTT	CAWSQTSGRRSGELFF
-	TRBV5-6	-	TRBJ2-7	TGTGCCAGCAGCTCGGTGGGGGGGCTATACGAGCAGTACTTC	CASSSVGGLYEQYF
-	TRBV21-1	few	TRBJ2-2	TGTGCCGCTCGTCCGGGACAGGCTCCCACCGGGGAGCTGTTTTTT	CAARPGQAPTGELFF
TRBD1	TRBV6-4	-	TRBJ1-6	TGTGCCAGCAGAGCCGGGACAGGGGATTTAGGGTCACCCCTCCACTTT	CASRAGTGDLGSPLHF
-	TRBV27	-	TRBJ1-2	TGTGCCAGCAGTTTTAGCGGGGGGCTGGGCTATGGCTACACCTTC	CASSFSGGLGYGYTF
-	TRBV19	-	TRBJ2-3	TGTGCCAGTAGCCTGACGGGTGAAGCAGATACGCAGTATTTT	CASSLTGEADTQYF
TRBD1	TRBV18	-	TRBJ2-2	TGTGCCAGCTCACCAAGGCAGGGGGCCGCCGGGGAGCTGTTTTTT	CASSPRQGAAGELFF
-	TRBV13	once	TRBJ2-5	TGTGCCAGCAGTTTCCGAGGAGGGGAAGAGACCCAGTACTTC	CASSFRGGEETQYF
-	TRBV13	-	TRBJ2-5	TGTGCCAGCAGCCCCCATACCCGGGAAGAGACCCAGTACTTC	CASSPHTREETQYF
TRBD1	TRBV5-6	-	TRBJ1-5	TGTGCCAGCAGCTTGGAGGGACAGGACGTAAGTCAGCCCCAGCATTTT	CASSLEGQDVSQPQHF
TRBD1	TRBV29-1	once	TRBJ2-1	TGCAGCGTCCCCGACAGGGCCTACAATGAGCAGTTCTTC	CSVPDRAYNEQFF
-	TRBV19	-	TRBJ2-7	TGTGCCAGTAGTATTGGGCTAGCGAGCTCCTACGAGCAGTACTTC	CASSIGLASSYEQYF
-	TRBV10-3	-	TRBJ2-1	TGTGCCATCAGTGACACCCAGGGGTACAATGAGCAGTTCTTC	CAISDTQGYNEQFF
TRBD1	TRBV29-1	-	TRBJ2-5	TGCAGCGTTGACCGGACAGGGGTCGAAGAGACCCAGTACTTC	CSVDRTGVEETQYF
-	TRBV11-3	-	TRBJ2-7	TGTGCCAGCAGCTTAAACCGGGATGGCGAGCAGTACTTC	CASSLNRDGEQYF
-	TRBV5-1	-	TRBJ2-1	TGCGCCAGCAGTTCGGGACTCTACTACAATGAGCAGTTCTTC	CASSSGLYYNEQFF
-	TRBV27	-	TRBJ2-7	TGTGCCAGCAGTCCCTGGGCACGGGAGTGGGCCTCCTACGAGCAGTACTTC	CASSPWAREWASYEQYF
-	TRBV6-6	-	TRBJ2-6	TGTGCCAGCAGTTACAGAGTATCTGGGGCCAACGTCCTGACTTTC	CASSYRVSGANVLTF
-	TRBV6-6	-	TRBJ1-1	TGTGCCATCTTCGGGGTCACTGAAGCTTTCTTT	CAIFGVTEAFF
TRBD1	TRBV29-1	-	TRBJ2-5	TGCAGCGCCCTGGACAGGGAAAACCAAGAGACCCAGTACTTC	CSALDRENQETQYF
TRBD2	TRBV7-3	-	TRBJ2-7	TGTGCCAGCAGCCAAATAGCGGGAGGGGACTACGAGCAGTACTTC	CASSQIAGGDYEQYF
TRBD1	TRBV4-3	once	TRBJ1-3	TGCGCCAGCAGCCAAGATAGGGGGACAGGCGGAACTGGAAACACCATATATTTT	CASSQDRGTGGTGNTIYF
TRBD2	TRBV7-2	-	TRBJ2-1	TGTGCCAGCAGCTTATTTGTAGCGGGAGCGTCCGAGCAGTTCTTC	CASSLFVAGASEQFF
TRBD1	TRBV7-9	-	TRBJ2-5	TGTGCCAGCAGTAAGACCGGGACAGCTCAAGAGACCCAGTACTTC	CASSKTGTAQETQYF
TRBD2	TRBV27	-	TRBJ2-1	TGTGCCAGCAGCTCCCTTTTGGGGCTAGCGGGTTCCAATGAGCAGTTCTTC	CASSSLLGLAGSNEQFF
TRBD2	TRBV28	-	TRBJ2-7	TGTGCCAGCAGTTTATGGGAGCGGGAGAGGAACGAGCAGTACTTC	CASSLWERERNEQYF
-	TRBV4-3	-	TRBJ2-7	TGCGCCAGCAGCCAAGATCCCGGAGGGTCTGGCTCCTACGAGCAGTACTTC	CASSQDPGGSGSYEQYF
-	TRBV29-1	once	TRBJ2-1	TGCAGCGTTGAGGCCCGGAGGGGACTGCACTACAATGAGCAGTTCTTC	CSVEARRGLHYNEQFF
-	TRBV6-4	-	TRBJ1-2	TGTGCCAGCAGCGCATCTCCCGGGGGTGGCTACACCTTC	CASSASPGGGYTF
-	TRBV28	-	TRBJ2-1	TGTGCCAGCAGTCATCTGTTGGGGAGACCCTACAATGAGCAGTTCTTC	CASSHLLGRPYNEQFF